The entry below describes one T cell receptor beta chain. The sample comes from a study of blood T cell repertoires in COVID-19. Study-level background: Researchers got acute and convalescent COVID-19 samples from the United States, Italy and Spain.

The protocol was immunoSEQ multiplex PCR, while the TCRdb copy is restricted to in-frame clones and leaves out a portion. The profile shows roughly 85,000 clones, around 86% of them singletons. CDR1 MDHEN and CDR2 SYDVKM come from the germline V gene. V lost 5 bases to trimming and J lost 7 bases; unmatched junction nucleotides: 7. The length of the CDR3 is 14 residues. The sample comprised peripheral blood. The TCR comes from a man aged 50-60 years with active or convalescent COVID-19. The chain employs TRBV28 and TRBJ2-1; 8 positions agree with TRBD1. Here the CDR3 DNA reads TGTGCCAGCAGTAGACAGGGGTTCATGAATGAGCAGTTCTTC. Its protein product is CASSRQGFMNEQFF.